Listed below are T cell receptor beta chains from one sample, sequenced in a study of T cell changes during pregnancy in multiple sclerosis. Measured with immunoSEQ multiplex PCR; TCRdb has only the in-frame clones, and not every one. The sample lists about 75,000 clones; around 89% were seen once. This specimen consisted of peripheral blood, obtained in the first trimester of pregnancy. The origin of the receptors is a female donor in good health, enrolled as a control in a pregnancy study. The CDR3 runs from the conserved cysteine through the conserved F or W. D genes are given only for firm matches. For some rows the clone size is stated as once, few or many, or as a class when expanded; others skip it.

D gene | J gene | V gene | clone size | CDR3 protein | CDR3 DNA
TRBD1 | TRBJ1-2 | TRBV25-1 | - | CASSEQGTGTKGYTF | TGTGCCAGCAGTGAACAAGGGACAGGGACTAAAGGCTACACCTTC
TRBD2 | TRBJ2-6 | TRBV6-1 | once | CASTGEGRANVLTF | TGTGCCAGCACGGGGGAGGGACGGGCCAACGTCCTGACTTTC
TRBD1 | TRBJ2-5 | TRBV18 | - | CASSPTTGGETQYF | TGTGCCAGCTCACCCACAACAGGGGGAGAGACCCAGTACTTC
TRBD2 | TRBJ2-1 | TRBV28 | - | CASSPPGTSGRDEQFF | TGTGCCAGCAGTCCCCCTGGGACTAGCGGGAGAGATGAGCAGTTCTTC
- | TRBJ2-2 | TRBV29-1 | - | CSVLGGAGELFF | TGCAGCGTCCTCGGGGGTGCCGGGGAGCTGTTTTTT
TRBD2 | TRBJ2-5 | TRBV4-2 | - | CASSQGTSVQETQYF | TGTGCCAGCAGCCAAGGGACTAGCGTTCAAGAGACCCAGTACTTC
- | TRBJ1-2 | TRBV5-1 | - | CASSLAPGGATHYGYTF | TGCGCCAGCAGCTTGGCCCCCGGAGGGGCGACCCACTATGGCTACACCTTC
- | TRBJ1-2 | TRBV5-6 | - | CASSYPTANYGYTF | TGTGCCAGCAGCTACCCGACAGCAAACTATGGCTACACCTTC
TRBD2 | TRBJ2-5 | TRBV9 | - | CASSGDSGGAETQYF | TGTGCCAGCAGCGGAGATAGCGGGGGGGCCGAGACCCAGTACTTC
- | TRBJ2-7 | TRBV4-3 | - | CASSLTTDYEQYF | TGCGCCAGCAGCCTGACTACGGACTACGAGCAGTACTTC
TRBD1 | TRBJ2-3 | TRBV6-4 | - | CASSDSTGGDTQYF | TGTGCCAGCAGTGACTCGACAGGGGGAGATACGCAGTATTTT
- | TRBJ1-1 | TRBV19 | - | CATSRGRLMNTEAFF | TGTGCCACCTCACGAGGTAGGCTGATGAACACTGAAGCTTTCTTT
- | TRBJ2-1 | TRBV27 | many | CASRIGGGPYNEQFF | TGTGCCAGCCGTATTGGGGGGGGGCCTTACAATGAGCAGTTCTTC
- | TRBJ1-2 | TRBV6-1 | - | CASSSPWQGTYGYTF | TGTGCCAGCAGCTCCCCCTGGCAGGGGACCTATGGCTACACCTTC
TRBD2 | TRBJ2-3 | TRBV28 | - | CASIGQGGLAGHPTDTQYF | TGTGCCAGCATAGGGCAGGGTGGACTAGCGGGACACCCCACAGATACGCAGTATTTT
TRBD2 | TRBJ2-2 | TRBV10-3 | few | CAISVAGGANTGELFF | TGTGCCATCAGTGTGGCGGGGGGGGCTAACACCGGGGAGCTGTTTTTT
- | TRBJ2-2 | TRBV11-1 | once | CASSLEWQTGELFF | TGTGCCAGCAGCTTAGAGTGGCAGACCGGGGAGCTGTTTTTT
TRBD2 | TRBJ2-2 | TRBV9 | - | CASSAGLAGVGGELFF | TGTGCCAGCAGCGCGGGACTAGCGGGAGTGGGCGGGGAGCTGTTTTTT
- | TRBJ1-1 | TRBV7-9 | - | CASSRQALSEAFF | TGTGCCAGCAGCCGACAGGCCTTGAGTGAGGCTTTCTTT
- | TRBJ1-2 | TRBV27 | - | CASYSGVGYGYTF | TGTGCCAGCTACTCCGGGGTTGGGTATGGCTACACCTTC
TRBD2 | TRBJ2-3 | TRBV5-1 | - | CASSLYGTSGTDTQYF | TGCGCCAGCAGCTTGTACGGGACTAGCGGCACAGATACGCAGTATTTT
- | TRBJ1-5 | TRBV10-2 | once | CASSEIRRHNQPQHF | TGCGCCAGCAGTGAGATTCGCAGGCACAATCAGCCCCAGCATTTT
- | TRBJ1-2 | TRBV4-2 | - | CASSQDRWGVDGYTF | TGTGCCAGCAGCCAAGATCGTTGGGGGGTCGATGGCTACACCTTC
- | TRBJ2-7 | TRBV7-9 | - | CASSFRQPQNEQYF | TGTGCCAGCAGCTTCCGACAGCCGCAGAACGAGCAGTACTTC
TRBD2 | TRBJ2-1 | TRBV27 | - | CASSPGAGTSNEQFF | TGTGCCAGCAGTCCGGGGGCCGGGACTAGCAATGAGCAGTTCTTC
TRBD2 | TRBJ2-1 | TRBV7-2 | - | CASSRGGGYNEQFF | TGTGCCAGCAGCCGCGGGGGAGGCTACAATGAGCAGTTCTTC
- | TRBJ2-1 | TRBV11-2 | - | CASSPNRPNRSYNEQFF | TGTGCCAGCAGCCCGAACAGGCCCAACCGCTCCTACAATGAGCAGTTCTTC
TRBD2 | TRBJ2-1 | TRBV4-2 | - | CASSKGLSGRAEYNEQFF | TGTGCCAGCAGCAAGGGCCTTAGCGGGAGGGCGGAGTACAATGAGCAGTTCTTC
- | TRBJ1-6 | TRBV9 | - | CASTTGNNSPLHF | TGTGCCAGCACGACAGGAAATAATTCACCCCTCCACTTT
- | TRBJ2-5 | TRBV28 | - | CASSTGEGIQETQYF | TGTGCCAGCTCGACAGGGGAGGGGATCCAAGAGACCCAGTACTTC
TRBD1 | TRBJ1-1 | TRBV7-9 | - | CASSFGQGDTEAFF | TGTGCCAGCAGCTTCGGACAGGGGGACACTGAAGCTTTCTTT
TRBD1 | TRBJ1-2 | TRBV25-1 | - | CASRGYGQGRWYGYTF | TGTGCCAGCAGGGGATACGGACAGGGGCGGTGGTATGGCTACACCTTC
TRBD1 | TRBJ1-2 | TRBV14 | - | CASSRGTGGHYGYTF | TGTGCCAGCAGCCGAGGGACAGGGGGACACTATGGCTACACCTTC
- | TRBJ1-2 | TRBV4-2 | - | CASSPPQLAGLYNYGYTF | TGTGCCAGCAGCCCCCCCCAATTGGCAGGGTTATATAACTATGGCTACACCTTC
- | TRBJ1-1 | TRBV11-2 | - | CASSLRRGQGWTLGTEAFF | TGTGCCAGCAGCCTTCGGAGAGGGCAGGGGTGGACTTTGGGCACTGAAGCTTTCTTT
- | TRBJ1-1 | TRBV27 | - | CASSLGPSFPNTEAFF | TGTGCCAGCAGTTTAGGGCCGTCATTTCCGAACACTGAAGCTTTCTTT
TRBD2 | TRBJ2-3 | TRBV7-8 | - | CASAWSLSGRVDTQYF | TGTGCCAGCGCCTGGTCCCTTAGCGGGAGAGTAGATACGCAGTATTTT
- | TRBJ1-1 | TRBV7-9 | - | CASSYRANTEAFF | TGTGCCAGCAGTTACAGGGCGAACACTGAAGCTTTCTTT
TRBD1 | TRBJ2-7 | TRBV10-1 | once | CASSGYTGTGAGEQYF | TGCGCCAGCAGTGGTTACACCGGGACAGGGGCTGGTGAGCAGTACTTC
TRBD1 | TRBJ1-5 | TRBV5-6 | once | CASSSAGDRGRSNQPQHF | TGTGCCAGCAGCTCCGCGGGGGACAGGGGGCGAAGCAATCAGCCCCAGCATTTT
TRBD2 | TRBJ2-7 | TRBV28 | - | CASSSSGSYEQYF | TGTGCCAGCAGTTCTAGCGGGAGTTACGAGCAGTACTTC
TRBD2 | TRBJ2-7 | TRBV11-2 | - | CASSLASSGKWFELYF | TGTGCCAGCAGCTTAGCTTCTAGCGGTAAATGGTTCGAGCTGTACTTC
TRBD2 | TRBJ2-7 | TRBV27 | - | CASRPKAGSSYEQYF | TGTGCCAGCAGACCCAAAGCGGGAAGCTCCTACGAGCAGTACTTC
- | TRBJ1-2 | TRBV5-3 | - | CARPQARGQSPSLVSDYGYTF | TGTGCCAGACCCCAAGCCCGGGGTCAAAGCCCCAGTTTGGTCTCGGACTATGGCTACACCTTC
TRBD2 | TRBJ2-5 | TRBV9 | - | CASSPRLARGGGETQYF | TGTGCCAGCAGCCCACGCCTGGCGCGGGGGGGCGGGGAGACCCAGTACTTC
- | TRBJ1-1 | TRBV25-1 | - | CASRARRERMNTEAFF | TGTGCCAGCAGGGCCCGCCGGGAGAGGATGAACACTGAAGCTTTCTTT
- | TRBJ2-3 | TRBV19 | - | CASSVRSGDTQYF | TGTGCCAGTAGTGTAAGGAGCGGGGATACGCAGTATTTT
TRBD2 | TRBJ2-7 | TRBV6-5 | - | CASSFLAGGEQYF | TGTGCCAGCAGTTTCCTAGCGGGAGGCGAGCAGTACTTC
TRBD1 | TRBJ2-7 | TRBV5-1 | once | CASSPPGTASYEQYF | TGCGCCAGCAGCCCCCCCGGGACAGCCTCCTACGAGCAGTACTTC
- | TRBJ2-1 | TRBV18 | - | CASSRTLSSYNEQFF | TGTGCCAGCTCTAGGACTCTGAGCTCCTACAATGAGCAGTTCTTC
- | TRBJ1-4 | TRBV25-1 | - | CASSEYGGGRTNEKLFF | TGTGCCAGCAGTGAATATGGTGGAGGGCGGACTAATGAAAAACTGTTTTTT